Listed here is a single T cell receptor (beta chain). This sample is part of a study of T cell repertoires in aging, cancer and after chemotherapy. TCR beta rearrangements were amplified from peripheral blood genomic DNA. Multiplex touch-down PCR with TRB-A/B primers amplified rearranged V-D-J TRB sequences. TCRdb reprocessed the multiplex PCR reads with MiXCR, giving one entry per CDR3 protein. This sample has fewer than 20,000 distinct CDR3 sequences, with approximately 50% found just once. V dropped 8 bases and J dropped 4 bases, with 16 bases sitting between them. The CDR3 loop spans 14 amino acids. From germline, CDR1 is MNHEY and CDR2 SVGAGI.

The chain has TRBV6-5 and TRBJ2-3, with D perhaps matching TRBD1 (6 bases). This TCR derives from a human donor in good health. The source material was blood. The CDR3 protein is CASRGARGADTQYF. The DNA for the CDR3 is TGTGCCAGCCGAGGGGCCAGGGGCGCAGATACGCAGTATTTT.